The T cell receptor beta chain described here comes from a study of T cell repertoires in ileal Crohn's disease. V lost 6 bases to trimming and J lost 3 bases; unmatched junction nucleotides: 2. Germline V CDR1 and CDR2: SNHLY, FYNNEI. This CDR3 has 12 amino acids. Comment on this clone: What it recognizes is unknown.

Each sample's TCRB immunosequencing used 450 to 650 nanograms of biopsy DNA. Libraries were prepared by immunoSEQ multiplex PCR; TCRdb keeps only in-frame clonotypes and omits some of them. Here the sample spans roughly 6,600 clones, around 93% being singletons. General observations from the study: Compared with non-smokers, active smokers at surgery showed more clonal expansions.

This chain uses TRBV2 with TRBJ2-7, with 7 bases fitting TRBD2. The sequenced sample consisted of ileal tissue. This receptor was identified in an adult with Crohn's disease. This chain's CDR3 is CASSGDYYEQYF. The DNA for the CDR3 is TGTGCCAGCAGCGGGGACTACTACGAGCAGTACTTC.